The 21 T cell receptor beta chains in this list originate from one sample, sequenced in a study of blood T cell repertoires in COVID-19. Profiling relied on immunoSEQ multiplex PCR, and the TCRdb table lists in-frame clones only, not all of them. The sample has under 250,000 clones; around 82% are singletons. The sequenced sample was peripheral blood. Every receptor here comes from a woman in her 70s with acute or convalescent COVID-19.

The rearrangement joins TRBV5-1 to TRBJ1-2; 8 bases agree with TRBD1. This CDR3 region has 15 residues. V was clipped by 0 bases and J by 2 bases; unmatched bases: 3. Germline V gene sequence: CDR1 SGHRS, CDR2 YFSETQ. The CDR3 DNA reads as TGCGCCAGCAGCTTGGACTCAGGGGGCAACTATGGCTACACCTTC. Its translation: CASSLDSGGNYGYTF.

This chain uses TRBV6-5 with TRBJ1-5; TRBD1 aligns across 9 bases. In germline, CDR1 is MNHEY, CDR2 SVGAGI. V gave up 3 bases and J gave up 5 bases; unmatched junction bases: 8. This CDR3 has 16 amino acids. The CDR3 region has the DNA TGTGCCAGCAGTTATTATCCGGGACAGGGAGATCAGCCCCAGCATTTT. Amino acid sequence: CASSYYPGQGDQPQHF.

This clone was seen only a few times. The rearrangement links TRBV7-2 to TRBJ2-2, with D tentatively TRBD1 (6 bases). Deletions cut 5 bases from V and 1 base from J, with 11 bases between. In germline, CDR1 is SGHTA, CDR2 FQGNSA. The CDR3 has 15 residues. For the CDR3, the DNA is TGTGCCAGCAGCCCCGACAGGTTGAACACCGGGGAGCTGTTTTTT. Translating gives CASSPDRLNTGELFF.

The CDR3: CASSLDTNEQFF. For the CDR3, the DNA is TGTGCCAGCAGCTTGGATACTAATGAGCAGTTCTTC. The chain links TRBV5-4 to TRBJ2-1; D is ambiguous. The CDR3 consists of 12 residues. Trimming pared 0 bases from V and 7 bases from J, leaving 5 bases between. Germline CDR1 and CDR2: SGHNT and YYREEE (reference sequence).

This clone was seen a few times. V and J are TRBV2 and TRBJ1-2, with 7 nucleotides matching TRBD1. Per the germline V gene, CDR1 is SNHLY and CDR2 is FYNNEI. The V and J ends lost 7 bases and 8 bases, in that order; junction bases with no gene match: 10. There are 13 residues in the CDR3. CDR3 sequence (DNA): TGTGCCAGCATACGTGACAGGGAACTAGGCTACACCTTC. Residues: CASIRDRELGYTF.

The V gene is TRBV12-5, the J gene TRBJ1-2; TRBD1 is a possible D gene (6 bases). Deletions cut 0 bases from V and 8 bases from J, with 19 bases between. The CDR3 extends over 16 amino acids. Per germline, CDR1 LGHNT and CDR2 FRNRAP. CDR3 nucleotide sequence: TGTGCTAGTGGTTTGGTACTTGGGGGCGCGGAGATAGGCTACACCTTC. Its translation is CASGLVLGGAEIGYTF.

This clone occurred a few times. The V call is TRBV4-2, the J call TRBJ1-2, with unresolved D. The germline V gene encodes CDR1 LGHNA and CDR2 YNFKEQ. Trimming cost V 4 bases and J 1 base, with 13 bases left between them. CDR3 length: 15 amino acids. The CDR3 region is CASSLRTDLNYGYTF. The CDR3 DNA sequence: TGTGCCAGCAGCCTTCGAACAGATCTTAACTATGGCTACACCTTC.

This chain connects TRBV6-2 or TRBV6-3 to TRBJ1-1; D gene uncertain. The CDR3 totals 13 residues. With 3 bases removed from V and 3 bases from J, the gap between germline ends came to 8 bases. Looked up from germline, CDR1 is MNHEY and CDR2 is SVGEGT. CDR3 sequence: CASSYNSYTEAFF. The DNA for the CDR3 is TGTGCCAGCAGTTATAATTCGTACACTGAAGCTTTCTTT.

The gene calls are TRBV12-3 or TRBV12-4 and TRBJ1-4; a possible D gene is TRBD1 (5 bases). Trimming took off 8 bases at V and 7 bases at J, with 14 bases between the two ends. The CDR3 is 13 amino acids. The DNA for the CDR3 is TGTGCCAGCCATAGGGGCGAGGCTGAAAAACTGTTTTTT. Its protein is CASHRGEAEKLFF.

The chain combines TRBV30 with TRBJ1-1; 8 nucleotides align to TRBD1. This CDR3 contains 17 residues. V lost 0 bases to trimming and J lost 7 bases; unmatched junction nucleotides: 16. Germline lookup yields CDR1 GTSNPN and CDR2 SVGIG (reference sequence). The chain's CDR3 is CAWSVLGQGAVGDEAFF. CDR3 nucleotide sequence: TGTGCCTGGAGTGTTCTGGGGCAGGGGGCCGTGGGGGATGAAGCTTTCTTT.

Regarding this clone: Relative to the germline gene, one junction end is altered; a read error may explain this. V gene TRBV11-2 combines with J gene TRBJ2-2, with 8 bases aligning to TRBD1. The CDR3 spans 12 residues. Germline-derived CDR1 and CDR2 are SGHAT and FQNNGV. The CDR3 DNA reads as TGTGCCAGCAGCTTCCAGGGGGCGGATAAGGTTTTT. This gives the protein CASSFQGADKVF.

Concerning this clone: One junction end does not reproduce the germline sequence, and a read error may be involved. V and J are TRBV7-9 and TRBJ1-1; 7 nucleotides align to TRBD1. Germline V gene data show CDR1 as SEHNR and CDR2 as FQNEAQ (reference sequence). The CDR3 spans 16 residues. CDR3 sequence: CASSLAPGGMNTEAFF. For the CDR3, the DNA is TGTGCCAGCAGCCTAGCCCCAGGGGGGATGAACACTGAAGCTTTCTTT.

J is TRBJ2-5 and V is TRBV11-2, with 8 positions matching TRBD2. The trim removed 1 base at V and 3 bases at J, leaving 4 bases unmatched. The CDR3 runs 15 residues. The germline V gene has CDR1 SGHAT and CDR2 FQNNGV. For the CDR3, the DNA is TGTGCCAGCAGCTTAGCTGCGGGGGGCGAAGAGACCCAGTACTTC. The encoded protein is CASSLAAGGEETQYF.

The chain links TRBV11-3 to TRBJ2-1, with TRBD2 as a possible D gene (5 bases). This CDR3 spans 16 amino acids. V lost 2 bases and J lost 3, with 14 bases in between. Per germline, CDR1 SGHNT and CDR2 YENEEA. The CDR3 is CASSLSLTGFYNEQFF. The DNA of the CDR3 is TGTGCCAGCAGCTTAAGTCTGACGGGGTTCTACAATGAGCAGTTCTTC.

CDR3 bases: TGCGCCAGCAGCTCGACCCTGGGGCGGCCCGAGAACTATGGCTACACCTTC. This encodes CASSSTLGRPENYGYTF. The chain is built from TRBV5-1 and TRBJ1-2, with D possibly being TRBD1 (5 bases). Trimming removed 3 bases at V and 2 bases at J, with 20 bases between. Germline CDR1 reads SGHRS; CDR2 reads YFSETQ. The CDR3 has 17 residues.

The chain has TRBV6-1 and TRBJ1-2; tentatively, D is TRBD1 (6 bases). Germline V gives CDR1 MNHNS, CDR2 SASEGT. This CDR3 has 14 amino acids. Trimming shortened V by 3 bases and J by 3 bases, and 11 bases separated the two germline ends. The CDR3 sequence: CASSEGGLHYGYTF. The CDR3 bases are TGTGCCAGCAGTGAGGGGGGGCTGCACTATGGCTACACCTTC.

This clone was detected only once. The gene calls are TRBV5-1 and TRBJ1-1; maybe TRBD1 (6 bases). In germline, CDR1 is SGHRS, CDR2 YFSETQ. Trimming left V 4 bases short and J 8 bases short, with 15 bases between. CDR3 length: 13 amino acids. The CDR3 DNA is TGCGCCAGCAGCACTGGTAGTGGGACAGAAGCTTTCTTT. It encodes CASSTGSGTEAFF.

V is TRBV4-3 and J is TRBJ1-6, with TRBD1 as a possible D gene (6 bases). The germline V gene has CDR1 LGHNA and CDR2 YSLEER. Between the trimmed V and J ends, which lost 0 bases and 8 bases, there was a span of 8 bases. The CDR3 runs to 14 residues. CDR3 DNA sequence: TGCGCCAGCAGCCAAGAGGCAGGGGATTCACCCCTCCACTTT. Translation: CASSQEAGDSPLHF.

A note on this clone: Mismatch with germline at one junction end may stem from a read error. The chain combines TRBV2 with TRBJ1-5; 9 nucleotides match TRBD1. Germline V lookup: CDR1 SNHLY, CDR2 FYNNEI. The CDR3 runs 13 residues. This chain's CDR3 is CTSRGQGDQPQHF. DNA of the CDR3: TGTACCAGCAGGGGACAGGGTGATCAGCCCCAGCATTTT.

The chain carries TRBV4-1 and TRBJ1-2, with D possibly being TRBD1 (6 bases). The CDR3 loop spans 16 amino acids. V was pared by 3 bases and J by 6 bases, with 20 bases between. Germline CDR1 and CDR2: MGHRA and YSYEKL. The CDR3 reads CASSHPRGRGGNGYTF. The CDR3 DNA reads as TGCGCCAGCAGCCACCCCAGGGGCAGGGGAGGGAATGGCTACACCTTC.

The chain links TRBV24-1 to TRBJ1-2; 8 nucleotides align to TRBD1. Germline-derived CDR1 and CDR2 are KGHDR and SFDVKD. V dropped 7 bases and J dropped 6; count of bases not matched to a gene: 9. The CDR3 runs 14 residues. CDR3 protein: CATSGQGRVNGYTF. CDR3 sequence (DNA): TGTGCCACCAGCGGACAGGGTAGGGTAAATGGCTACACCTTC.